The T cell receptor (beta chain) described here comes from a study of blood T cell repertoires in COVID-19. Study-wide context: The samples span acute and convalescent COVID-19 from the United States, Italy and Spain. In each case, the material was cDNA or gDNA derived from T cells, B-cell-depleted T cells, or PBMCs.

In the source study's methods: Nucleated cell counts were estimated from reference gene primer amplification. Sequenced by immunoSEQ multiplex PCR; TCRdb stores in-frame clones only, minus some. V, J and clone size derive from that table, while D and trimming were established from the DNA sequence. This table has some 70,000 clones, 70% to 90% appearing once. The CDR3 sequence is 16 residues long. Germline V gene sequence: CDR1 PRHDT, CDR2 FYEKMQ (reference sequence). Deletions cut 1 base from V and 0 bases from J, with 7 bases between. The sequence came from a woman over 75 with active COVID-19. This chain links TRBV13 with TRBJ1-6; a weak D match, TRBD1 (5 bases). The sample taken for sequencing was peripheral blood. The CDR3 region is CASSLARASYNSPLHF. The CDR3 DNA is TGTGCCAGCAGCTTAGCCAGGGCCTCCTATAATTCACCCCTCCACTTT. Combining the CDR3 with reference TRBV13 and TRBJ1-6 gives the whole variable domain AAGVIQSPRHLIKEKRETATLKCYPIPRHDTVYWYQQGPGQDPQFLISFYEKMQSDKGSIPDRFSAQQFSDYHSELNMSSLELGDSALYFCASSLARASYNSPLHFGNGTRLTVT.